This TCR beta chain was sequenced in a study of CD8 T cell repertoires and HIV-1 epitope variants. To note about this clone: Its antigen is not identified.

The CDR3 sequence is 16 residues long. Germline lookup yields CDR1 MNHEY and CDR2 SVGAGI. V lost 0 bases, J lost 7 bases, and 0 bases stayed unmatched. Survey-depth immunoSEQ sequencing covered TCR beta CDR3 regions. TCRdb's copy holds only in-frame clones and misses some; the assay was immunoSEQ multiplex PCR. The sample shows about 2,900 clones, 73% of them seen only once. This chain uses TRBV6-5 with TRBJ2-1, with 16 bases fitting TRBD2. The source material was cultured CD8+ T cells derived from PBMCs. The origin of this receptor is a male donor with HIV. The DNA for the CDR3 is TGTGCCAGCAGTTACTCGGGACTAGCGGGGGGGAATGAGCAGTTCTTC. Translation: CASSYSGLAGGNEQFF.